This T cell receptor (beta chain) was recovered during a study of beta chain features in type 1 diabetes (dated by TCRdb to 2017 to 2018). Regarding the research as a whole: No differences in mean age, gender distribution, total cell number or subset yield were found between patients and healthy donors. A total of approximately 100 million sorted cells were examined across all samples, and the number of cells per subset was strongly correlated with RNA yield. In the study, TCRB repertoires of sorted circulating CD4+ T cell subsets from recently diagnosed type 1 diabetes patients were compared with those of matched healthy donors. Whereas all 30 or so donors provided naive and central memory subsets, regulatory and stem cell-like memory subsets were isolated from just 8 patients and roughly 8 healthy donors.

Overall study outcomes, separate from this receptor: PCR may preferentially amplify shorter templates, but because patient and control samples were amplified and corrected together, any resulting skew would affect both groups equally. Sequencing cDNA rather than genomic DNA could over-represent highly expressing activated cells, although activation and CD3 levels did not differ between groups. HLA sub-analyses involved small numbers of individuals, so any influence of HLA type on TCRB rearrangement remained unresolved. In all four CD4+ subsets, TCRB CDR3 length was moderately but significantly shorter in type 1 diabetes patients. Naive, central memory and regulatory TCRB repertoires appeared to be more similar among patients than among healthy donors. At VDJ recombination sites, patients with type 1 diabetes made fewer insertions and deleted more nucleotides, a pattern implying thymic rearrangement abnormalities.

The entire amount of isolated RNA was reverse transcribed using the High Capacity cDNA Reverse Transcription Kit, so the sequenced TCRB transcripts were expressed ones. Deep immunoSEQ sequencing was performed on naive, central memory and regulatory T cell samples, with an average of roughly 3.5 million total reads per sample. After sorted cells were lysed in RLT buffer, RNA was extracted with DNase-treated RNeasy Micro or Mini kits, with the choice depending on cell number. Each cell subset was processed on its own to prevent cross-contamination, while patient and healthy donor samples were processed together. Using the immunoSEQ multiplex PCR, TCRB sequences were amplified from cDNA into 87-bp fragments spanning the CDR3 region. Amplicons were sequenced on the Illumina HiSeq platform. The paper's processing steps were these. PCR bias was corrected computationally using synthetic template baselines, and reads within Hamming distance 2 were collapsed, with unmergeable singletons discarded. Reads were aligned against IMGT to assign V, D and J genes, CDR3 length and insertions or deletions at six rearrangement sites. Within each subset, clonotype counts were normalized to sorted cell number, and only after that were true diversity and Gini coefficients computed with the tcR R package. The overlap coefficient, calculated on TCRB nucleotide sequences, was used to quantify repertoire sharing. Out-of-frame TCRB sequences from naive cells were analyzed to stand in for the pre-selection repertoire. As stored in TCRdb, this immuneACCESS dataset retains in-frame rearrangements with V and J assigned. A fraction of the clones does not appear; measured against another copy, unresolved V genes explain less than half of the discrepancy, and the remainder lacks a known reason. The DNA was the basis for D and trimming; V, J and clone size are from that table. The sample includes around 250,000 clones, with about 13% observed a single time. In total, the top ten clones hold 0.015% to 0.02% of the sample.

Here V drops 1 base and J drops 2 bases, and the junction holds 2 bases not matched to any gene. The cysteine opens and the phenylalanine closes a CDR3 of 14 amino acids. Solely the CDR3 DNA is kept, with 42 bases framed from the first base. CDR1 and CDR2 (LNHDA, SQIVND) derive from the germline V gene (reference sequence). A single peripheral blood draw of approximately 110 mL on average was collected from each donor into heparinised tubes. Naive, central memory, regulatory and stem cell-like memory CD4+ T cells were sorted on a BD FACSAria II using a panel including CD45RO, CCR7, CD25, CD127, CD95 and CD27. Every sorted population had a purity above 95%. PBMCs were isolated immediately by Lymphoprep density gradient centrifugation and stained directly without culture. Samples were stained and sorted in pairs, with one healthy donor and one patient per experiment, so that batch effects were minimized.

Concerning this clone: This receptor's antigen is unknown. No base quality information exists; no much larger clone differs at one position.

The material sequenced was naive CD4+ T cells from blood. This specimen's cell subset or site label, per the study, means: true naive CD4+ T cells. The source of this sequence is a man aged 30 to 45 with type 1 diabetes. This chain joins TRBV19 to TRBJ2-7; a stretch of 7 junction bases matches TRBD1. The sequenced DNA: TGTGCCAGTAGTATAGCCGACAGGGCCTACGAGCAGTACTTC. Protein translation: CASSIADRAYEQYF. Beyond the CDR3, the reference TRBV19 and TRBJ2-7 genes provide the residues; the full variable domain reads: DGGITQSPKYLFRKEGQNVTLSCEQNLNHDAMYWYRQDPGQGLRLIYYSQIVNDFQKGDIAEGYSVSREKKESFPLTVTSAQKNPTAFYLCASSIADRAYEQYFGPGTRLTVT.